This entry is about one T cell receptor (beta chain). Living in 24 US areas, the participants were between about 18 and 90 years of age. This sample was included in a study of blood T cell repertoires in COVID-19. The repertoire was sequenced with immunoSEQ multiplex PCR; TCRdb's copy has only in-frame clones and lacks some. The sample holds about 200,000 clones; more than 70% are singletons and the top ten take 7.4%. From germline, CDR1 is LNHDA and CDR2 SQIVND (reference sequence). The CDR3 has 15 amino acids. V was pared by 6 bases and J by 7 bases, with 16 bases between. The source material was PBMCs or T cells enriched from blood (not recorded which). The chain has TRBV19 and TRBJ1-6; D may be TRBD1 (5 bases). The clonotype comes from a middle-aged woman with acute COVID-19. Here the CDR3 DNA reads TGTGCCAGTAGCCTCGGGACTCAAAGAAATTCACCCCTCCACTTT. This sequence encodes CASSLGTQRNSPLHF.